The present entry profiles one TCR beta chain with its context. Its recognized antigen is unknown. The record has no base qualities; no much larger clone is one base away. Trimming takes 5 bases from V and 2 bases from J, and the germline ends sit 16 bases apart. Counted from cysteine to phenylalanine, this CDR3 has 15 amino acids. Only CDR3 DNA remains: 45 bases, in frame from the first base. CDR1 and CDR2 are drawn from the germline V gene: SGHVS, FNYEAQ. The library was generated by 5' RACE. Sequencing instrument: NextSeq 500. In the TCR library protocol, a unique molecular identifier was attached to each TCR cDNA molecule so that PCR and sequencing errors could be corrected. Regarding the original processing steps: TCR identification, UMI-based error correction and CDR3 extraction were all carried out with Decombinator tools. Expanded TCRs were defined as those above a frequency of 2 per 1,000, corresponding to the top 1% of the tumor frequency distribution. Expanded tumor TCRs were classed as regional if statistically deemed absent (corrected P<0.05) from at least one tumor region, otherwise ubiquitous. Each repertoire was subsampled 100 times to 5,000 TCRs, after which Renyi diversity was computed with the R vegan package. CDR3 similarity networks were built from amino acid triplet string-kernel similarity, with CDR3s being connected when pairwise similarity was above 0.82. Clones were called with MiXCR by TCRdb after fastp trimmed the public reads at Q25, and only in-frame beta chains were retained. A single entry per CDR3 protein holds the most common genes and DNA from its merged rows. These V and J calls rely on TCRdb rather than the paper's analysis. The sample has around 100,000 distinct CDR3 sequences on record, 3.5% to 5% of them singletons. The leading ten clones occupy roughly 20% of the sample.

The data stem from a study of spatial heterogeneity in lung cancer (dated by TCRdb to the late 2010s). Broadly, across the study: Beta-chain transcripts were consistently detected in greater numbers than alpha-chain transcripts, which likely reflects a higher abundance of beta-chain transcripts. In tumor regions, TCR transcript counts showed a strong correlation with a T cell transcriptional module score derived from matched bulk RNA-seq. In the raw uncorrected reads, each unique combination of TCR and UMI appeared more than ten times on average. The study quantitatively compared TCR alpha and beta repertoires across multiple tumor regions, matched nontumor lung and blood in non-small cell lung cancer. Nonsynonymous mutation counts, determined by whole-exome sequencing of tumor tissue, were related to TCR repertoire features. Both alpha and beta chains were TCR-sequenced in samples taken at surgery, namely 220 tumor regions, roughly 64 matched nontumor lung samples and about 52 PBMC samples. Results and caveats for the whole study, not just this receptor: Confirming at a functional level the hypothesis that regional TCRs recognize regional mutations was considered to require additional single-cell paired TCR alpha and beta sequencing. Counts of ubiquitous and regional expanded TCRs were found to correlate with counts of ubiquitous and regional nonsynonymous mutations, respectively. The tumor nonsynonymous mutation count correlated with the number of expanded alpha and beta TCRs within the tumor. TCR-seq coverage of tumor T cells was estimated to be only roughly 7% for alpha chains and 13% to 15% for beta chains.

This specimen's time point label, interpreted: sample taken at primary tumor resection. The donors were approximately 70 patients from the lung TRACERx cohort who had early-stage, untreated non-small cell lung cancer. TCR sequencing used whole RNA extracted from tumor and nontumor lung tissue, or from cryopreserved PBMC samples, without cell sorting. A patient was chosen for TCR sequencing only when enough RNA was available from at least two tumor regions. Tumor and adjacent nontumor lung specimens were reviewed by a lung pathologist before selection. The chain links TRBV7-6 with TRBJ2-7; the D segment might be TRBD1 or TRBD2, since each matches 5 bases. Specimen: lung tumor tissue, collected at surgery. This TCR came from a male donor with early-stage non-small cell lung cancer. This receptor has the CDR3 CASSNGPGPAYEQYF. The nucleotides read TGTGCCAGCAGCAACGGACCGGGACCAGCCTACGAGCAGTACTTC.